The rows below give T cell receptor beta chains drawn from one sample of a study of human T cells and chemical hapten exposure. MiXCR, applied by TCRdb to the RACE reads, yields one record per CDR3 protein. The profile covers approximately 60,000 distinct CDR3 sequences, with around 9.3% appearing a single time and roughly 14% taken by the ten largest. Sequenced material: whole blood, taken in connection with sensitization to the hapten diphenylcyclopropenone (DPC). The receptors here all came from a woman aged 40 to 50 with alopecia areata. Some clones in this sample may be carry-over from other donors' samples. Both conserved end residues are trimmed from each CDR3. The D gene is left open where the match is weak.

d_call j_call v_call cdr3_aa
- TRBJ2-3 TRBV7-7 ASSLSVNTDTQY
TRBD1 TRBJ2-5 TRBV9 ASSAGQGQRETQY
- TRBJ1-2 TRBV7-9 ASSPYHELYGYT
TRBD2 TRBJ2-2 TRBV13 ASSWTRRLAGFGGELF
- TRBJ1-5 TRBV28 ASRGEPFAQH
TRBD1 TRBJ1-5 TRBV19 ASKGQANQPQH
- TRBJ1-2 TRBV5-1 ASSLQTLDYGYT
TRBD1 TRBJ1-2 TRBV6-4 ASSRDRGFGYT
TRBD1 TRBJ2-1 TRBV7-6 ASSSLKQGDHEQF
- TRBJ2-1 TRBV9 ASSVDRHNEQF
TRBD1 TRBJ1-1 TRBV3-1 ATDPGQGDGAF
TRBD1 TRBJ2-5 TRBV7-3 ASSMFRDRGRETQY
- TRBJ1-2 TRBV6-5 ATADGGVSGYT
TRBD1 TRBJ1-1 TRBV2 ASSVGTGGQNTEAF
- TRBJ1-5 TRBV20-1 SAKGLRMQPQH
TRBD1 TRBJ2-2 TRBV30 AWSPEWGQGNTGELF
- TRBJ2-2 TRBV6-5 ASRAGHLNTGELF
TRBD2 TRBJ2-1 TRBV27 ASSRTSGGLLYNEQF
TRBD1 TRBJ1-2 TRBV5-6 ASEAEDRVERGYGYT
TRBD1 TRBJ2-3 TRBV11-1 ASSLAGDRGDTQY
- TRBJ2-1 TRBV12-3/TRBV12-4 ASSFGFERNNEQF